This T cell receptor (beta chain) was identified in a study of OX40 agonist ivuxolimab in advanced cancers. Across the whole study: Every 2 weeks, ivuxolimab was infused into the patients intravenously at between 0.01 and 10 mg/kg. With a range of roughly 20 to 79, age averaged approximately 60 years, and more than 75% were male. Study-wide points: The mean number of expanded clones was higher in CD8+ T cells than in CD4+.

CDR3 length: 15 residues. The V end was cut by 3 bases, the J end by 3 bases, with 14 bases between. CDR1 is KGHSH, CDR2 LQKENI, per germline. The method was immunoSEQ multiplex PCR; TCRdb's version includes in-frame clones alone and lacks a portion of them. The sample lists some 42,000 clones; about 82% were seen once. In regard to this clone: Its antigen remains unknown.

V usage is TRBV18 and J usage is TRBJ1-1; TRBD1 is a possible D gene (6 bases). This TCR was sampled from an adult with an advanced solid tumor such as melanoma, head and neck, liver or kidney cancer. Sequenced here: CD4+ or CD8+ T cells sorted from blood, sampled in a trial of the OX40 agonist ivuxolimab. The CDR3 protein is CASSPYRGLDTEAFF. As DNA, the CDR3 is TGTGCCAGCTCACCTTACCGGGGGCTGGACACTGAAGCTTTCTTT. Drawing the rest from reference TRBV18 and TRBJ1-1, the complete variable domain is NAGVMQNPRHLVRRRGQEARLRCSPMKGHSHVYWYRQLPEEGLKFMVYLQKENIIDESGMPKERFSAEFPKEGPSILRIQQVVRGDSAAYFCASSPYRGLDTEAFFGQGTRLTVV.